This T cell receptor beta chain was recovered during a study of vaccination effects on CD4 cells after COVID-19. Findings and caveats of the study: Clones that were induced by infection or by vaccine showed marked contraction late after vaccination.

CD4+ T cells were isolated after less than 13 days of culture. This table comes from immunoSEQ multiplex PCR, and its TCRdb copy is limited to in-frame clones, with some not included. The sample has roughly 50,000 clones, 55% to 75% seen once; the top ten hold roughly 5.5%. The CDR3 sequence is 15 residues long. V was trimmed by 0 bases and J by 2 bases, leaving 8 bases between them. Germline lookup yields CDR1 SGHNT and CDR2 YENEEA. A note on this clone: Its antigen is unknown.

The rearrangement uses TRBV11-3 and TRBJ2-1; the D gene is possibly TRBD1 (6 bases). The clonotype comes from a human donor who received a COVID-19 vaccine. The sample in question was CD4+ T cells from PBMCs cultured without peptide, obtained before COVID-19 vaccination. CDR3 DNA sequence: TGTGCCAGCAGCTTAGAGCGGACAGCCTACAATGAGCAGTTCTTC. The encoded protein is CASSLERTAYNEQFF.